This T cell receptor beta chain was recorded in a study of T cell responses to AZD1222 COVID-19 vaccine. Study information: Analysis merged second doses at about 4 or about 12 weeks. Study results and limitations: Seropositive status at baseline applied to only a handful of AZD1222 recipients. Once two AZD1222 doses were given, Spike-specific TCR breadth and depth went up.

The CDR3 totals 13 residues. Per the germline V gene, CDR1 is MDHEN and CDR2 is SYDVKM. Trimming stripped 8 bases from V and 5 bases from J, with 14 bases between. The protocol was immunoSEQ multiplex PCR, while the TCRdb copy is restricted to in-frame clones and leaves out a portion. The repertoire holds around 140,000 clones, with 80% to 95% as singletons. This clone has just one count. Its antigen is currently unknown. The source is an adult in good health. V is TRBV28 and J is TRBJ2-3; TRBD1 or TRBD2 may be the D gene (5 bases each). The sequences come from peripheral blood, collected on day 0 of AZD1222 vaccination. The CDR3: CASGLTGGDTQYF. CDR3 in DNA: TGTGCCAGCGGATTGACTGGGGGAGATACGCAGTATTTT.